This TCR beta chain was profiled in a study of blood T cell repertoires in COVID-19. The wider study: The origin of the acute and convalescent COVID-19 samples was the United States, Italy and Spain.

The assay was immunoSEQ multiplex PCR, and TCRdb's table has in-frame clones only and misses some. The data hold 200,000 to 300,000 clones, with 91% observed a single time. The V gene's germline CDR1 is SGHTA and CDR2 FQGNSA. The length of the CDR3 is 13 residues. Trimming removed 1 base at V and 3 bases at J, with 6 bases between. Input material: peripheral blood. The source is a person under 35 with COVID-19, enrolled during active disease. The chain carries TRBV7-2 and TRBJ1-1; the D is unclear. The CDR3 nucleotides read TGTGCCAGCAGCTTAGGGGGAGACACTGAAGCTTTCTTT. Its translation: CASSLGGDTEAFF.